The sequence of this TCR beta chain was determined in a study of blood T cell repertoires in COVID-19. Background on the study: There were acute and convalescent COVID-19 samples, and they came from the United States, Italy and Spain.

In germline, CDR1 is MGHRA, CDR2 YSYEKL. V was clipped by 5 bases and J by 3 bases; unmatched bases: 9. This CDR3 spans 16 amino acids. This clone was found a few times. The repertoire was sequenced with immunoSEQ multiplex PCR; TCRdb's copy has only in-frame clones and lacks some. The table shows under 300,000 clones, with around 83% occurring only once. Material for sequencing was peripheral blood. The receptor comes from a woman in her late teens or twenties with acute or convalescent COVID-19. V and J are TRBV4-1 and TRBJ2-1; 8 positions agree with TRBD2. The DNA of the CDR3 is TGCGCCAGCAGCGAATCTACTAGCGGCAACTACAATGAGCAGTTCTTC. This gives the protein CASSESTSGNYNEQFF.